These 29 T cell receptor beta chains were all obtained from the same sample, sequenced in a study of blood T cell repertoires in COVID-19. Some clones are missing from TCRdb's copy, which holds only in-frame ones; the method was immunoSEQ multiplex PCR. Seen here are approximately 76,000 clones, over 75% observed once, and the top ten hold around 40%. Sequenced input: peripheral blood. The receptors originated from a human donor in a cohort sampled during active COVID-19.

The chain has TRBV7-2 and TRBJ2-2, with TRBD2 identical over 8 bases. Germline V gives CDR1 SGHTA, CDR2 FQGNSA. The junction had 5 bases not matched to a gene; V was cut back by 5 bases and J by 0 bases. This CDR3 is 16 amino acids long. CDR3 bases: TGTGCCAGCAGCATGCTAGCGGGCGCGAACACCGGGGAGCTGTTTTTT. It codes for CASSMLAGANTGELFF. The full variable domain, with the rest looked up from reference TRBV7-2 and TRBJ2-2, is GAGVSQSPSNKVTEKGKDVELRCDPISGHTALYWYRQSLGQGLEFLIYFQGNSAPDKSGLPSDRFSAERTGGSVSTLTIQRTQQEDSAVYLCASSMLAGANTGELFFGEGSRLTVL.

The CDR3 bases are TGCGCCAGCAGCAGGAGGACAGACTCTGGGGCCAACGTCCTGACTTTC. Protein sequence: CASSRRTDSGANVLTF. The J gene is TRBJ2-6, the V gene TRBV5-1; tentatively, D is TRBD1 (6 bases). The germline V gene encodes CDR1 SGHRS and CDR2 YFSETQ. This CDR3 comprises 16 residues. Between the trimmed V and J ends, which lost 4 bases and 0 bases, there was a span of 11 bases.

This clone was seen more than once but under ten times. V is TRBV6-1 and J is TRBJ2-4; D may be TRBD2 (7 bases). Trimming pared 2 bases from V and 3 bases from J, leaving 11 bases between. CDR3 length: 15 amino acids. Looked up from germline, CDR1 is MNHNS and CDR2 is SASEGT. The CDR3 DNA sequence: TGTGCCAGCAGTGAAATAGGGGGGGGCAAAAACATTCAGTACTTC. Amino acid sequence: CASSEIGGGKNIQYF.

Of note for this clone: The junction departs from germline at one end; a sequencing error may be responsible. This chain joins TRBV7-7 and TRBJ2-5, with TRBD1 identical over 9 bases. CDR3 length: 15 residues. CDR1 SSHAT and CDR2 FNYEAQ come from the germline V gene (reference sequence). The CDR3 reads CASSPSPGQGWTQYF. CDR3 nucleotide sequence: TGTGCTAGCAGCCCGTCCCCGGGACAGGGATGGACCCAGTACTTC.

The chain employs TRBV5-4 and TRBJ2-7; 10 positions agree with TRBD2. The CDR3 sequence is 13 residues long. Per germline, CDR1 SGHNT and CDR2 YYREEE (reference sequence). V gave up 5 bases and J gave up 6 bases; unmatched junction bases: 5. CDR3 sequence (DNA): TGTGCCAGCAGTCTAGCGGGAGTGGGCGAGCAGTACTTC. Residues: CASSLAGVGEQYF.

The chain combines TRBV2 with TRBJ2-7; a possible D gene is TRBD1 (6 bases). V lost 6 bases to trimming and J lost 6 bases, with 6 bases between them. There are 10 residues in the CDR3. Germline V gives CDR1 SNHLY, CDR2 FYNNEI. The chain's CDR3 is CASSRGEQYF. In nucleotides, the CDR3 is TGTGCCAGCAGCAGGGGCGAGCAGTACTTC.

This chain uses TRBV5-1 with TRBJ2-2; 9 nucleotides match TRBD1. Trimming took 3 bases from V and 7 from J; bases not matched to a gene: 10. The CDR3 spans 16 residues. Looked up from germline, CDR1 is SGHRS and CDR2 is YFSETQ. CDR3: CASSWTGTGRIGELFF. The CDR3 coding sequence is TGCGCCAGCAGCTGGACCGGGACAGGGCGGATCGGGGAGCTGTTTTTT.

This clone was recorded only once. This sequence joins TRBV18 and TRBJ2-1; 9 bases are a match to TRBD1. This CDR3 is built from 15 residues. V lost 4 bases, J lost 7 bases, and 8 bases stayed unmatched. Germline CDR1 KGHSH, CDR2 LQKENI. The CDR3 loop reads CASSLTRTGVNEQFF. The DNA of the CDR3 is TGTGCCAGCTCACTAACAAGGACAGGGGTAAATGAGCAGTTCTTC.

This clone was observed a handful of times. CDR3 DNA sequence: TGTGCCAGTAGTATCCCGGACAGGGTGAGCCAGCCCCAGCATTTT. Its translation is CASSIPDRVSQPQHF. The genes are TRBV19 and TRBJ1-5; 8 nucleotides line up with TRBD1. With 3 bases clipped from V and 7 bases from J, the junction kept 8 bases outside the gene matches. Per the germline V gene, CDR1 is LNHDA and CDR2 is SQIVND (reference sequence). CDR3 size: 15 residues.

J is TRBJ1-4 and V is TRBV24-1; no firm D call. The ends were cut back, 3 bases at V and 8 bases at J, with 15 bases in the middle. The germline V gene encodes CDR1 KGHDR and CDR2 SFDVKD. The CDR3 is made up of 15 amino acids. CDR3 residues: CATSDPFGPGEKLFF. CDR3 DNA: TGTGCCACCAGTGATCCCTTTGGCCCCGGGGAAAAACTGTTTTTT.

The chain links TRBV27 to TRBJ2-7, with 9 bases that match TRBD1. There are 16 residues in the CDR3. Losses at the gene ends were 3 bases for V and 2 bases for J; bases not matched to a gene: 8. CDR1 and CDR2 from the germline V gene are MNHEY and SMNVEV (reference sequence). The CDR3 bases are TGTGCCAGCAGTTTTCGTCCCGGGACAGGGCCCTACGAGCAGTACTTC. This gives the protein CASSFRPGTGPYEQYF.

The CDR3 region is CASSLDRGNEQFF. CDR3 nucleotide sequence: TGTGCCAGCAGCTTGGACCGGGGTAATGAGCAGTTCTTC. This chain connects TRBV5-6 to TRBJ2-1; D might be TRBD2 (5 bases). The V gene lost 0 bases and the J gene lost 7 bases, with 8 bases spanning the gap. The CDR3 loop spans 13 amino acids. CDR1 and CDR2 (germline): SGHDT, YYEEEE.

The rearrangement joins TRBV7-2 to TRBJ2-5; TRBD2 matches 10 bases. The V segment lost 0 bases and the J segment 6 bases; nucleotides outside the gene matches: 4. The CDR3 totals 15 residues. Germline CDR1 reads SGHTA; CDR2 reads FQGNSA. Here the CDR3 reads CASSLASSGSKTQYF. Here the CDR3 DNA reads TGTGCCAGCAGCTTAGCGTCTAGCGGGAGCAAGACCCAGTACTTC.

J is TRBJ1-1 and V is TRBV7-2; the match to TRBD1 covers 7 bases. V trimming: 4 bases; J trimming: 1 base; junction bases outside the gene matches: 6. The germline gives CDR1 SGHTA, CDR2 FQGNSA. CDR3 length: 15 amino acids. The CDR3 DNA is TGTGCCAGCAGCTCCCTGGGGACAGCGAACACTGAAGCTTTCTTT. It codes for CASSSLGTANTEAFF.

The CDR3 bases are TGTGCCTGGAGTGGGGTGTCGAGCGGGGGGACAAGCACAGATACGCAGTATTTT. It translates to CAWSGVSSGGTSTDTQYF. The rearrangement uses TRBV30 and TRBJ2-3, with TRBD2 identical over 9 bases. CDR1 and CDR2 from the germline V gene are GTSNPN and SVGIG (reference sequence). The CDR3 consists of 18 residues. The ends lost 1 base at V and 0 bases at J; junction bases unmatched: 11.

This sequence joins TRBV10-3 and TRBJ1-2; no definite D call. The CDR3 consists of 14 residues. Germline V CDR1 and CDR2: ENHRY, SYGVKD. Trimming stripped 1 base from V and 4 bases from J, with 10 bases between. The CDR3 loop is CAISEFRESYGYTF. The CDR3 nucleotides are TGTGCCATCAGTGAGTTCCGGGAGTCCTATGGCTACACCTTC.

The chain combines TRBV5-3 with TRBJ1-1, with TRBD1 identical over 7 bases. TRBV5-3 is annotated as an ORF whose role is uncertain. J lost 2 bases, V lost 0 bases, and 4 bases had no gene match. CDR3 length equals 15 residues. The CDR3 region has the DNA TGTGCCAGAAGCTTGGGGGGACAGACAAACACTGAAGCTTTCTTT. Translated: CARSLGGQTNTEAFF.

V is TRBV28 and J is TRBJ2-3; D may be TRBD1 (6 bases). The CDR3 is 11 amino acids. V was trimmed by 7 bases and J by 6 bases, leaving 8 bases between them. The germline CDR1 and CDR2 sequences are MDHEN and SYDVKM. The CDR3 is CASNRVDTQYF. In DNA form, the CDR3 reads TGTGCCAGCAACAGGGTGGATACGCAGTATTTT. The whole variable domain, filled in from reference TRBV28 and TRBJ2-3, reads DVKVTQSSRYLVKRTGEKVFLECVQDMDHENMFWYRQDPGLGLRLIYFSYDVKMKEKGDIPEGYSVSREKKERFSLILESASTNQTSMYLCASNRVDTQYFGPGTRLTVL.

The rearrangement joins TRBV28 to TRBJ1-4; maybe TRBD1 (5 bases). From germline, CDR1 is MDHEN and CDR2 SYDVKM. Trimming took 5 bases from V and 4 from J, leaving 23 bases between them. The CDR3 covers 18 residues. The CDR3 loop is CASSTYRRGGDYNEKLFF. CDR3 DNA: TGTGCCAGCAGTACCTACCGACGGGGAGGGGATTATAATGAAAAACTGTTTTTT.

This clone was recorded a few times. The genes are TRBV30 and TRBJ2-2; D possibly corresponds to TRBD1 (6 bases). There are 14 residues in the CDR3. Germline assignment: CDR1 GTSNPN and CDR2 SVGIG (reference sequence). Trimming shortened V by 1 base and J by 6 bases, and 12 bases separated the two germline ends. The CDR3 nucleotides are TGTGCCTGGAGTGGGGGGCCCGGGTCCGGGGAGCTGTTTTTT. This codes for CAWSGGPGSGELFF.

The chain recombines TRBV7-9 with TRBJ2-5, with 8 positions matching TRBD2. The V gene end was trimmed by 3 bases and the J gene end by 1 base; junction bases not matched to a gene: 4. CDR3 length equals 15 residues. Looked up from germline, CDR1 is SEHNR and CDR2 is FQNEAQ (reference sequence). In DNA form, the CDR3 reads TGTGCCAGCAGCTTTTCACTAGCGGCCCAAGAGACCCAGTACTTC. Its translation: CASSFSLAAQETQYF. The entire variable domain, with the rest obtained from reference TRBV7-9 and TRBJ2-5, is as follows: DTGVSQNPRHKITKRGQNVTFRCDPISEHNRLYWYRQTLGQGPEFLTYFQNEAQLEKSRLLSDRFSAERPKGSFSTLEIQRTEQGDSAMYLCASSFSLAAQETQYFGPGTRLLVL.

The rearrangement links TRBV5-4 to TRBJ1-3, with 10 bases that match TRBD1. Germline V gene data show CDR1 as SGHNT and CDR2 as YYREEE (reference sequence). V lost 0 bases, J lost 3 bases, and 9 bases stayed unmatched. This CDR3 contains 18 residues. CDR3 coding DNA: TGTGCCAGCAGCTTGGCTCCGACAGGGGGCCTCGGTGGAAACACCATATATTTT. This translates into CASSLAPTGGLGGNTIYF.

The chain is built from TRBV5-1 and TRBJ2-7; 8 positions agree with TRBD1. CDR1 SGHRS and CDR2 YFSETQ come from the germline V gene. The ends lost 4 bases at V and 3 bases at J; junction bases unmatched: 9. This CDR3 is 15 amino acids long. The CDR3 nucleotides read TGCGCCAGCAGCCCCACCAGACAGGGGCTCTACGAGCAGTACTTC. Protein sequence: CASSPTRQGLYEQYF.

The chain links TRBV11-3 to TRBJ1-5; D is perhaps TRBD1 (6 bases). Trimming shortened V by 6 bases and J by 2 bases, and 11 bases separated the two germline ends. Germline lookup yields CDR1 SGHNT and CDR2 YENEEA. This CDR3 comprises 14 residues. In nucleotides, the CDR3 is TGTGCCAGCAGACGCCGACAGGGCAATCAGCCCCAGCATTTT. Encoded protein: CASRRRQGNQPQHF.

This clone was seen a single time. The gene calls are TRBV29-1 and TRBJ2-3; 15 nucleotides match TRBD2. Germline V gives CDR1 SQVTM, CDR2 ANQGSEA. V gave up 2 bases and J gave up 7 bases; unmatched junction bases: 19. There are 20 residues in the CDR3. CDR3 residues: CSVERRTSGGASRILHTQYF. CDR3 DNA: TGCAGCGTTGAACGTCGGACTAGCGGGGGGGCTTCCCGTATCCTCCATACGCAGTATTTT.

The chain uses TRBV27 and TRBJ2-5; possible D gene TRBD1, 5 bases. Germline-derived CDR1 and CDR2 are MNHEY and SMNVEV (reference sequence). CDR3 size: 11 residues. V was shortened by 4 bases and J by 7 bases, with 7 bases between the two germline ends. The CDR3 DNA sequence: TGTGCCAGCAGTTCAACAGGGACCCAGTACTTC. Translating it yields CASSSTGTQYF.

The chain uses TRBV29-1 and TRBJ1-6; 7 positions agree with TRBD1. The CDR3 runs to 13 residues. The V gene end was trimmed by 4 bases and the J gene end by 7 bases; junction bases not matched to a gene: 4. The germline CDR1 and CDR2 sequences are SQVTM and ANQGSEA. In DNA form, the CDR3 reads TGCAGCGTTGGGGCAGGGGGGAATTCACCCCTCCACTTT. This sequence encodes CSVGAGGNSPLHF.

The rearrangement joins TRBV5-1 to TRBJ2-7, with 9 positions matching TRBD1. This CDR3 has 15 amino acids. Trimming took 0 bases from V and 2 from J; bases not matched to a gene: 3. Germline V gives CDR1 SGHRS, CDR2 YFSETQ. CDR3 protein: CASSLAGQGPYEQYF. As DNA, the CDR3 is TGCGCCAGCAGCTTGGCCGGACAGGGGCCCTACGAGCAGTACTTC.

V gene TRBV6-5 combines with J gene TRBJ2-2; 8 bases line up with TRBD2. Germline loops: CDR1 MNHEY, CDR2 SVGAGI. V lost 4 bases to trimming and J lost 7 bases; unmatched junction nucleotides: 11. The CDR3 extends over 16 amino acids. As DNA, the CDR3 is TGTGCCAGCAGTTTAACTTCAAGGACTAGCTACGGGGAGCTGTTTTTT. Residues: CASSLTSRTSYGELFF.